These 5 T cell receptor beta chains share one sample of origin, sequenced in a study of cytomegalovirus exposure and HLA in healthy donors. The PCR ran on 60 Vbeta and 13 Jbeta primers. Sequencing was performed with immunoSEQ multiplex PCR; in TCRdb, only in-frame clones are kept and a portion is missing. The table has about 200,000 clones, 82% seen once. Sequencing was done on a sample of PBMCs. These TCRs come from a boy aged 2 to 10 in good health and CMV-seronegative.

There are a few counts of this clone. The chain links TRBV4-3 to TRBJ2-7; TRBD2 agrees at 10 bases. Germline-derived CDR1 and CDR2 are LGHNA and YSLEER. CDR3 length: 15 amino acids. Trimming cost V 4 bases and J 4 bases; bases outside gene matches: 7. The CDR3 DNA follows: TGCGCCAGCAGCCCCCTAGCGGGGGCTACTTACGAGCAGTACTTC. It encodes CASSPLAGATYEQYF.

This clone was recorded once. This sequence joins TRBV6-1 and TRBJ1-1; a possible D gene is TRBD1 (5 bases). Trimming left V 8 bases short and J 4 bases short, with 8 bases between. The germline V gene has CDR1 MNHNS and CDR2 SASEGT. CDR3 length: 11 amino acids. CDR3 coding DNA: TGTGCCAGCGTAAGGGGCACTGAAGCTTTCTTT. Its protein is CASVRGTEAFF.

V gene TRBV9 combines with J gene TRBJ1-1; D not certain. V was shortened by 4 bases and J by 6 bases, with 16 bases between the two germline ends. Germline values: CDR1 SGDLS, CDR2 YYNGEE. The CDR3 totals 14 residues. CDR3 DNA: TGTGCCAGCAGCCCTATTACGGGATCAGCTGAAGCTTTCTTT. Amino acid sequence: CASSPITGSAEAFF.

The V and J genes are TRBV5-4 and TRBJ1-2; 7 nucleotides align to TRBD1. Germline V CDR1 and CDR2: SGHNT, YYREEE (reference sequence). V gave up 0 bases and J gave up 6 bases; unmatched junction bases: 2. The length of the CDR3 is 13 residues. CDR3 region: CASSLDRGNGYTF. The CDR3 DNA follows: TGTGCCAGCAGCTTGGACAGGGGAAATGGCTACACCTTC.

DNA for the CDR3: TGTGCCAGCAGGACCCTTCAGGGGATTGATAGATACAATGAGCAGTTCTTC. Amino acid sequence: CASRTLQGIDRYNEQFF. V is TRBV2 and J is TRBJ2-1, with D tentatively TRBD1 (6 bases). The V end lost 6 bases, the J end lost 4 bases, and 22 bases lay between the germline ends. The CDR3 runs to 17 residues. The germline gives CDR1 SNHLY, CDR2 FYNNEI. The entire variable domain, with the rest obtained from reference TRBV2 and TRBJ2-1, is as follows: EPEVTQTPSHQVTQMGQEVILRCVPISNHLYFYWYRQILGQKVEFLVSFYNNEISEKSEIFDDQFSVERPDGSNFTLKIRSTKLEDSAMYFCASRTLQGIDRYNEQFFGPGTRLTVL.